This T cell receptor (beta chain) was observed in a study of T cells in Graves' hyperthyroidism and ophthalmopathy. The study defined stable Graves' hyperthyroidism as no ophthalmopathy progression within 18 months. This CDR3 has 13 residues. V dropped 2 bases and J dropped 6 bases, with 10 bases sitting between them. Germline V gene lookup returns CDR1 SEHNR and CDR2 FQNEAQ (reference sequence). The source material, RNA transcripts, was used to amplify TCR beta CDR3 regions. The HTBI primer set served for first-round RT-PCR of the TCR CDR3. TCRdb independently ran MiXCR on the multiplex PCR reads; one entry per CDR3 protein. The sample lists roughly 100,000 distinct CDR3 sequences; roughly 50% were seen once.

J is TRBJ1-1 and V is TRBV7-9; D may be TRBD1 (5 bases). Sample: blood. The TCR originated in a man aged 35 to 55 with Graves' hyperthyroidism. The CDR3 region is CASSLQGKAEAFF. The CDR3 DNA is TGTGCCAGCAGCTTACAGGGAAAGGCTGAAGCTTTCTTT. The whole variable domain, filled in from reference TRBV7-9 and TRBJ1-1, reads DTGVSQNPRHKITKRGQNVTFRCDPISEHNRLYWYRQTLGQGPEFLTYFQNEAQLEKSRLLSDRFSAERPKGSFSTLEIQRTEQGDSAMYLCASSLQGKAEAFFGQGTRLTVV.